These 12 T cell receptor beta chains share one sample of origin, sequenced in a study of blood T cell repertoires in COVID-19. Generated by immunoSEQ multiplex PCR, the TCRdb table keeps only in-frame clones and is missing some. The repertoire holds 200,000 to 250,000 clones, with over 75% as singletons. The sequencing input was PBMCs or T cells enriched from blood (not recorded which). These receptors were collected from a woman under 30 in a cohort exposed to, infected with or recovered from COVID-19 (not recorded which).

CDR3 residues: CAWSVMVGGNQPQHF. DNA for the CDR3: TGTGCCTGGAGTGTTATGGTCGGGGGCAATCAGCCCCAGCATTTT. V is TRBV30 and J is TRBJ1-5, with D unclear. CDR3 length equals 15 residues. Germline V gives CDR1 GTSNPN, CDR2 SVGIG (reference sequence). Trimming pared 0 bases from V and 2 bases from J, leaving 11 bases between.

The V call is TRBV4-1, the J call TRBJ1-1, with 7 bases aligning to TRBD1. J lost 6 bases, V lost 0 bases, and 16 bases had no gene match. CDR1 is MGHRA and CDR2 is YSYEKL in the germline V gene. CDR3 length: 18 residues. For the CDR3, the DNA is TGCGCCAGCAGCCAAGAAAGTTTGGGGAACAGGGGACGTCCTGAAGCTTTCTTT. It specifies CASSQESLGNRGRPEAFF.

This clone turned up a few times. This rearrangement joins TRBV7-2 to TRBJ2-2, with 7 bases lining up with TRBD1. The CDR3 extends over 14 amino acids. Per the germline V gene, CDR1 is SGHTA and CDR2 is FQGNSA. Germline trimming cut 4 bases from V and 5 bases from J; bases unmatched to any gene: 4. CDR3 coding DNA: TGTGCCAGCAGCTCTACAGGGGCGACCGGGGAGCTGTTTTTT. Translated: CASSSTGATGELFF.

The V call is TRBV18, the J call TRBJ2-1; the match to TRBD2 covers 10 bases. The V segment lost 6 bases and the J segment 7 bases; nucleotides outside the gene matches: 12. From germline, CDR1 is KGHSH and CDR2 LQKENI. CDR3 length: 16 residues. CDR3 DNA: TGTGCCAGCTCCCCGCGAGGAGCGGGAGGGCTTAATGAGCAGTTCTTC. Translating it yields CASSPRGAGGLNEQFF.

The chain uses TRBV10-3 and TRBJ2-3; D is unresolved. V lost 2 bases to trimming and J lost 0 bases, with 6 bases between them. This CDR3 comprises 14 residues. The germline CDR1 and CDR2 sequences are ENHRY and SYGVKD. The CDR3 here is CAISEPSSTDTQYF. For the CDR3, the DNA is TGTGCCATCAGTGAGCCCTCTAGCACAGATACGCAGTATTTT.

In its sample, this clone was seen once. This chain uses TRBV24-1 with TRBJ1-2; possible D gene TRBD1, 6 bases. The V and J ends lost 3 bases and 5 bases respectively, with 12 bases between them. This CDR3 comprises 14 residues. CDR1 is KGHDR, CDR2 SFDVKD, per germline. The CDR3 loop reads CATSDTGTSYGYTF. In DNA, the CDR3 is TGTGCCACCAGTGATACCGGGACAAGTTATGGCTACACCTTC.

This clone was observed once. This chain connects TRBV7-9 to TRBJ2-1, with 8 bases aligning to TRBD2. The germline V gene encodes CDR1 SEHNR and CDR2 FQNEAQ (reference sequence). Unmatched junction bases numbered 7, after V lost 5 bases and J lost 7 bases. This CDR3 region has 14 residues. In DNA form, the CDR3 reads TGTGCCAGCAGCACACTACTAGCGGCTAATGAGCAGTTCTTC. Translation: CASSTLLAANEQFF.

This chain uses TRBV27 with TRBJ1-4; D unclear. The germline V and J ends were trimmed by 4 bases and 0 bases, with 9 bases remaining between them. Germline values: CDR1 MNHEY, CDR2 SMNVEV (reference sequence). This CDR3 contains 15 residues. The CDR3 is CASSSRRATNEKLFF. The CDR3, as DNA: TGTGCCAGCAGTTCAAGACGGGCAACTAATGAAAAACTGTTTTTT.

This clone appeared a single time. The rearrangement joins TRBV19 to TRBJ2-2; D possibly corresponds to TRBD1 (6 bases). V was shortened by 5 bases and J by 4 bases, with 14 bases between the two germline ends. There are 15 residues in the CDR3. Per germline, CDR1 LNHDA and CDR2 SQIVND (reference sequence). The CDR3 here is CASSRRDTRTGELFF. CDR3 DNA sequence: TGTGCCAGTAGTCGTAGGGACACCCGCACCGGGGAGCTGTTTTTT.

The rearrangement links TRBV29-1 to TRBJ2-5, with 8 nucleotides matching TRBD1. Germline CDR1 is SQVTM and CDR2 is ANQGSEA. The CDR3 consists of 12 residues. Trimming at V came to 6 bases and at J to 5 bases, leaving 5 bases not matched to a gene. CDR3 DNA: TGCAGCGTCCTTAGACAGGGGGAGACCCAGTACTTC. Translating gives CSVLRQGETQYF.

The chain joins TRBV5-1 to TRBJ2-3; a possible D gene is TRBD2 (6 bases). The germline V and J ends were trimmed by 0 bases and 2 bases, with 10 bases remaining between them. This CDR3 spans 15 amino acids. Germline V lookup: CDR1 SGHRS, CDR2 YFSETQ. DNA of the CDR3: TGCGCCAGCAGCTTGGTTTCTAGCGACACAGATACGCAGTATTTT. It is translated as CASSLVSSDTDTQYF. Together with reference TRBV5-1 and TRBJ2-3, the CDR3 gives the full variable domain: KAGVTQTPRYLIKTRGQQVTLSCSPISGHRSVSWYQQTPGQGLQFLFEYFSETQRNKGNFPGRFSGRQFSNSRSEMNVSTLELGDSALYLCASSLVSSDTDTQYFGPGTRLTVL.

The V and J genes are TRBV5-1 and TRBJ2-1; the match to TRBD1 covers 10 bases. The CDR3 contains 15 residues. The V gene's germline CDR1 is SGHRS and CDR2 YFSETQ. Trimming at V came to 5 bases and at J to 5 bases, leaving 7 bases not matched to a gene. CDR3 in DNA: TGCGCCAGCAGGTCCGGGACAGGGGCCCACAATGAGCAGTTCTTC. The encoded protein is CASRSGTGAHNEQFF.